What follows are 14 T cell receptor beta chains derived from one specimen sequenced in a study of T cells after yellow fever vaccination. TCRdb passed the 5' RACE reads through MiXCR, listing each CDR3 protein once. The table includes 250,000 to 350,000 distinct CDR3 sequences, 8.7% detected once. The sample in question was CD4+ T cells sorted from PBMCs, obtained 5 days after the yellow fever booster vaccination. Source of these receptors: a man aged 18 to 29 who received the YFV17D yellow fever vaccine.

This chain joins TRBV5-1 and TRBJ1-6; D not certain. V shed 2 bases and J shed 7 bases, with 10 bases lying between them. The CDR3 covers 14 residues. Germline values: CDR1 SGHRS, CDR2 YFSETQ. The CDR3 here is CASSLDGSNSPLHF. In nucleotides, the CDR3 is TGCGCCAGCAGCTTAGACGGATCGAATTCACCCCTCCACTTT.

This clonotype was seen many times. This chain links TRBV4-1 with TRBJ1-2; 7 bases line up with TRBD1. The CDR3 is 15 amino acids. Germline trimming cut 1 base from V and 7 bases from J; bases unmatched to any gene: 9. Germline CDR1 MGHRA, CDR2 YSYEKL. In DNA form, the CDR3 reads TGCGCCAGCAGCCAAGGGTTTAGACAGGGACGTGGCTACACCTTC. It encodes CASSQGFRQGRGYTF.

The chain carries TRBV12-3 or TRBV12-4 and TRBJ1-5; D is possibly TRBD1 (5 bases). The V end was cut by 3 bases, the J end by 1 base, with 22 bases between. CDR3 size: 19 residues. The CDR3 DNA follows: TGTGCCAGCAGTTTTGGATGGGGGGGTAGGATTGGGAGCAATCAGCCCCAGCATTTT. It translates to CASSFGWGGRIGSNQPQHF.

The chain employs TRBV7-8 and TRBJ1-2; D uncertain. The germline V and J ends were trimmed by 5 bases and 5 bases, with 15 bases remaining between them. The V gene's germline CDR1 is SGHVS and CDR2 FQNEAQ. The CDR3 is made up of 14 amino acids. The CDR3 nucleotides read TGTGCCAGCAGCCACTCCCGGGAGGAGTATGGCTACACCTTC. This encodes CASSHSREEYGYTF.

This chain uses TRBV18 with TRBJ2-5; TRBD1 matches at 12 bases. The length of the CDR3 is 15 residues. The V gene end was trimmed by 2 bases and the J gene end by 4 bases; junction bases not matched to a gene: 2. Germline loops: CDR1 KGHSH, CDR2 LQKENI. The CDR3 loop is CASSPGDRGLETQYF. The CDR3 region has the DNA TGTGCCAGCTCACCAGGGGACAGGGGGCTAGAGACCCAGTACTTC.

This sequence joins TRBV7-8 and TRBJ1-1; D not certain. Germline CDR1 SGHVS, CDR2 FQNEAQ. V was pared by 1 base and J by 4 bases, with 13 bases between. The CDR3 spans 15 residues. CDR3 bases: TGTGCCAGCAGCTTAGGCTCCTCCCGCGGCACTGAAGCTTTCTTT. Protein: CASSLGSSRGTEAFF.

The rearrangement joins TRBV10-3 to TRBJ1-6; weak D call: TRBD1 (6 bases). V was pared by 9 bases and J by 9 bases, with 15 bases between. This CDR3 spans 13 amino acids. CDR1 is ENHRY and CDR2 is SYGVKD in the germline V gene. For the CDR3, the DNA is TGTGCCATTTCAACAGGGCCGGGTTCACCCCTCCACTTT. It codes for CAISTGPGSPLHF.

This clonotype was observed a few times. V is TRBV7-9 and J is TRBJ2-1; D is possibly TRBD2 (6 bases). CDR1 SEHNR and CDR2 FQNEAQ come from the germline V gene (reference sequence). V shed 1 base and J shed 4 bases, with 11 bases lying between them. The CDR3 sequence is 15 residues long. CDR3 region: CASSLEGLPYNEQFF. DNA of the CDR3: TGTGCCAGCAGCTTAGAGGGACTCCCGTACAATGAGCAGTTCTTC.

This clonotype was found a few times. V is TRBV5-4 and J is TRBJ1-2, with 9 bases aligning to TRBD1. The CDR3 has 16 amino acids. Germline V gives CDR1 SGHNT, CDR2 YYREEE (reference sequence). V shed 4 bases, J shed 4 bases, and the junction held 11 bases outside the gene matches. This chain's CDR3 is CASSAPPGQGSYGYTF. CDR3 DNA sequence: TGTGCCAGCAGCGCCCCTCCGGGACAGGGCTCCTATGGCTACACCTTC. The full variable domain, in which reference TRBV5-4 and TRBJ1-2 provide the parts outside the CDR3, is ETGVTQSPTHLIKTRGQQVTLRCSSQSGHNTVSWYQQALGQGPQFIFQYYREEENGRGNFPPRFSGLQFPNYSSELNVNALELDDSALYLCASSAPPGQGSYGYTFGSGTRLTVV.

Ten or more counts support this clonotype. CDR3 DNA sequence: TGCGCCACCAAAGGGCGGGGGACGGGAGGCTACACCTTC. This codes for CATKGRGTGGYTF. This chain uses TRBV10-2 with TRBJ1-2; a possible D gene is TRBD1 (5 bases). The CDR3 consists of 13 residues. Per the germline V gene, CDR1 is WSHSY and CDR2 is SAAADI. Trimming cost V 10 bases and J 8 bases, with 20 bases left between them.

There are many counts of this clonotype. The chain employs TRBV5-1 and TRBJ2-5; maybe TRBD2 (6 bases). CDR1 SGHRS and CDR2 YFSETQ come from the germline V gene. The CDR3 has 16 amino acids. Trimming removed 2 bases at V and 5 bases at J, with 19 bases between. The CDR3 loop is CASSFTSDVGGETQYF. Here the CDR3 DNA reads TGCGCCAGCAGCTTCACTTCAGACGTTGGAGGGGAGACCCAGTACTTC.

This clonotype was detected a few times. The CDR3, as DNA: TGTGCCAGCACCTTCTACCTTCGCACAGATACGCAGTATTTT. This translates into CASTFYLRTDTQYF. The V and J genes are TRBV7-2 and TRBJ2-3; D is unclear. The CDR3 extends over 14 amino acids. The germline V gene encodes CDR1 SGHTA and CDR2 FQGNSA. V shed 7 bases and J shed 1 base, with 12 bases lying between them.

This clonotype appeared a few times. This sequence joins TRBV20-1 and TRBJ2-3, with 8 bases that match TRBD1. V gave up 6 bases and J gave up 1 base; unmatched junction bases: 6. In germline, CDR1 is DFQATT, CDR2 SNEGSKA (reference sequence). The CDR3 has 14 residues. DNA for the CDR3: TGCAGTGCGGAACAGGGGGAAGGCACAGATACGCAGTATTTT. It yields the protein CSAEQGEGTDTQYF.

This clonotype was counted between two and nine times. The genes are TRBV4-2 and TRBJ1-5; a weak D match, TRBD1 (5 bases). V was shortened by 0 bases and J by 4 bases, with 13 bases between the two germline ends. The CDR3 is made up of 16 amino acids. Germline lookup yields CDR1 LGHNA and CDR2 YNFKEQ. Here the CDR3 DNA reads TGTGCCAGCAGCCAAGACAGGGTAGGGGCTAATCAGCCCCAGCATTTT. Protein product: CASSQDRVGANQPQHF.